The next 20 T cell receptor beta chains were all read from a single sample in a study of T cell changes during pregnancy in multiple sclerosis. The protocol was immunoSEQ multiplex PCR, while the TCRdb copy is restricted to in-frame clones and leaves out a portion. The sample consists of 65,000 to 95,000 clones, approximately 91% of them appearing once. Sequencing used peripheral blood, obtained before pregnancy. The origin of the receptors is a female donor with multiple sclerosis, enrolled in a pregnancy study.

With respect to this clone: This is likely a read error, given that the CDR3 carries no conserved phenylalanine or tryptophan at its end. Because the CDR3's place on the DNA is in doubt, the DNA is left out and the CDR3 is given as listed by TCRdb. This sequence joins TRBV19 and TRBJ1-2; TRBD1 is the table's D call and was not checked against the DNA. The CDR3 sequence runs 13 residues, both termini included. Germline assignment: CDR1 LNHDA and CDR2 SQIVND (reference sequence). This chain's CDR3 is CASSILIGSGQNV.

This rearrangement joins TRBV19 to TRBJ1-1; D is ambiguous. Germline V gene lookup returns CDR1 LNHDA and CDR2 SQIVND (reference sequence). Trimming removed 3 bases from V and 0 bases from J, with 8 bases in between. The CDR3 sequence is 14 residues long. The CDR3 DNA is TGTGCCAGTAGTATCCCAGGCTTGAACACTGAAGCTTTCTTT. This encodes CASSIPGLNTEAFF.

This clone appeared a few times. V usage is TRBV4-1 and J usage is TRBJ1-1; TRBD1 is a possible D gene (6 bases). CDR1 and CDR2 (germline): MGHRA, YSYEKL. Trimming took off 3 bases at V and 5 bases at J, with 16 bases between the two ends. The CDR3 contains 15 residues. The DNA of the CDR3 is TGCGCCAGCAGCCACCTAACAGGGACCGGGACTGAAGCTTTCTTT. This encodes CASSHLTGTGTEAFF.

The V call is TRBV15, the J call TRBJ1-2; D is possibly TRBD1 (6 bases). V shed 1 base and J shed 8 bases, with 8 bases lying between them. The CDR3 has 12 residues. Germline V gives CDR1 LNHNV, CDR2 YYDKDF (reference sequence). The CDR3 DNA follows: TGTGCCACCAGCAGAGCCAGGGGAGGCTACACCTTC. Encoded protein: CATSRARGGYTF.

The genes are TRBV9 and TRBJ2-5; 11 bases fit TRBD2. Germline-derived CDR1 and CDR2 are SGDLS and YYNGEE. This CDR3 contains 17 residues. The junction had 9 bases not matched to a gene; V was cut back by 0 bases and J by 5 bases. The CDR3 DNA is TGTGCCAGCAGCGTAGTGGGTAGCGGGGGGGCCGTGGAGACCCAGTACTTC. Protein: CASSVVGSGGAVETQYF. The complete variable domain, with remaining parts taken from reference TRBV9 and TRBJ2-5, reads DSGVTQTPKHLITATGQRVTLRCSPRSGDLSVYWYQQSLDQGLQFLIQYYNGEERAKGNILERFSAQQFPDLHSELNLSSLELGDSALYFCASSVVGSGGAVETQYFGPGTRLLVL.

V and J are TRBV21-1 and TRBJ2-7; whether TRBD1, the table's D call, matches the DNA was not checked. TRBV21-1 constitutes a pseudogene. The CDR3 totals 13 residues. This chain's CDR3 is CASSKQGLREQYF. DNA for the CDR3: TGTGCCAGCAGCAAACAGGGATTGCGGGAGCAGTACTTC.

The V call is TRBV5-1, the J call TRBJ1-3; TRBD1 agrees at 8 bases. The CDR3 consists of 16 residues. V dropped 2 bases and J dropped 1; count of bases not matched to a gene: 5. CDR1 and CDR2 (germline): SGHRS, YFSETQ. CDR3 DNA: TGCGCCAGCAGCTTTGGACAGGGAAGGTCTGGAAACACCATATATTTT. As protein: CASSFGQGRSGNTIYF.

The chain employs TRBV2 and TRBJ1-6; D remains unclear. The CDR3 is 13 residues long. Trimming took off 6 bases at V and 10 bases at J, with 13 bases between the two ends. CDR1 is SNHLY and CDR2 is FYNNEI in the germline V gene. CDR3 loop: CASRIDGSSPLHF. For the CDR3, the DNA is TGTGCCAGCAGGATTGACGGGTCGTCACCCCTCCACTTT.

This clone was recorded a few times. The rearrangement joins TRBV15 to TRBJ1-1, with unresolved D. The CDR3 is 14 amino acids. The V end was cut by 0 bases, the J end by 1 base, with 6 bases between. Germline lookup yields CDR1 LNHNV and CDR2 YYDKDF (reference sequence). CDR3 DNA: TGTGCCACCAGCAGAGAGGGGAGGAACACTGAAGCTTTCTTT. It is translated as CATSREGRNTEAFF.

The DNA of the CDR3 is TGTGCCAGCAGCGAACACACCAGAGGGAGCCTCGGGGGCTACACCTTC. This translates into CASSEHTRGSLGGYTF. This chain uses TRBV9 with TRBJ1-2; no firm D call. The ends were cut back, 3 bases at V and 8 bases at J, with 23 bases in the middle. CDR3 length: 16 residues. CDR1 and CDR2 from the germline V gene are SGDLS and YYNGEE.

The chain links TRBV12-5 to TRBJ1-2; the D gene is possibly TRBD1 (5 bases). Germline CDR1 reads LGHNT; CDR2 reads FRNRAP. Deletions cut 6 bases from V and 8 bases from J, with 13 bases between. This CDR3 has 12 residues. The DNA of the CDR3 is TGTGCTAGTGGCCCTCCCCAGGGCGGCTACACCTTC. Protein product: CASGPPQGGYTF.

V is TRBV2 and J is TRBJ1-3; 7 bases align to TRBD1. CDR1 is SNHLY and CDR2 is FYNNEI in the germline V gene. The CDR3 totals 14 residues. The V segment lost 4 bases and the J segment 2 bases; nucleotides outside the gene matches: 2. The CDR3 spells CASSGQGAGNTIYF. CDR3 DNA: TGTGCCAGCAGTGGTCAGGGGGCTGGAAACACCATATATTTT.

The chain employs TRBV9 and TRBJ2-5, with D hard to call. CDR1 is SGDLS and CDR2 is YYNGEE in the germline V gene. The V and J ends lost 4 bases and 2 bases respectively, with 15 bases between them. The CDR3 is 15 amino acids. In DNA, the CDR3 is TGTGCCAGCAGCCTATCCTCCCACTATCAAGAGACCCAGTACTTC. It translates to CASSLSSHYQETQYF. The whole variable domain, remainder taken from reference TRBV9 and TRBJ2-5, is DSGVTQTPKHLITATGQRVTLRCSPRSGDLSVYWYQQSLDQGLQFLIQYYNGEERAKGNILERFSAQQFPDLHSELNLSSLELGDSALYFCASSLSSHYQETQYFGPGTRLLVL.

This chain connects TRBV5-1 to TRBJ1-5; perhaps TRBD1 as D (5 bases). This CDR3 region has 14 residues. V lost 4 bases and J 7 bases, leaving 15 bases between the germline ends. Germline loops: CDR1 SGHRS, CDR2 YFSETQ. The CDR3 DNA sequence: TGCGCCAGCAGCCCGGGGGGGTACGGGCAGCCCCAGCATTTT. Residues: CASSPGGYGQPQHF.

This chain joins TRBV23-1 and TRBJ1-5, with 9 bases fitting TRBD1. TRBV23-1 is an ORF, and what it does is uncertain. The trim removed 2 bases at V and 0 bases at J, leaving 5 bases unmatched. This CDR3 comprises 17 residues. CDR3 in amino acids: CASSQLEQGASNQPQHF. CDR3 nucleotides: TGCGCCAGCAGTCAACTTGAACAGGGGGCTAGCAATCAGCCCCAGCATTTT.

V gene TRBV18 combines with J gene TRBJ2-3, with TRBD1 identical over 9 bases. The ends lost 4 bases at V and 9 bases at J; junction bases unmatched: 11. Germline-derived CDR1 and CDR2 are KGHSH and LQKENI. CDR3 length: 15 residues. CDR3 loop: CASSRGQGMVGTQYF. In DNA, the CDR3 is TGTGCCAGCTCACGAGGACAGGGGATGGTTGGCACGCAGTATTTT.

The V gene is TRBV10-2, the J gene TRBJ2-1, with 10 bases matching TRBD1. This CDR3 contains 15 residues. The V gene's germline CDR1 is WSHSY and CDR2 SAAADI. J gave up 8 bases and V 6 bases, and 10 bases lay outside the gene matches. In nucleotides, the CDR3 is TGCGCCAGCAGCTTCGGGACAGGGGATTTCGATGAGCAGTTCTTC. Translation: CASSFGTGDFDEQFF.

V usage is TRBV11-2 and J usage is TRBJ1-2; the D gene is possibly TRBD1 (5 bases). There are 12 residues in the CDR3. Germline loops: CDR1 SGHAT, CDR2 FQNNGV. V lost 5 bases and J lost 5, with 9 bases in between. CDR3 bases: TGTGCCAGCAGCGTATCAGGGTATGGCTACACCTTC. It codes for CASSVSGYGYTF.

CDR3 region: CASSPDRELGVQPQHF. DNA of the CDR3: TGTGCCAGCTCACCAGACAGGGAGTTGGGAGTACAGCCCCAGCATTTT. The rearrangement joins TRBV18 to TRBJ1-5, with TRBD1 matching 7 bases. Losses at the gene ends were 2 bases for V and 7 bases for J; bases not matched to a gene: 11. CDR1 and CDR2 from the germline V gene are KGHSH and LQKENI. This CDR3 contains 16 residues.

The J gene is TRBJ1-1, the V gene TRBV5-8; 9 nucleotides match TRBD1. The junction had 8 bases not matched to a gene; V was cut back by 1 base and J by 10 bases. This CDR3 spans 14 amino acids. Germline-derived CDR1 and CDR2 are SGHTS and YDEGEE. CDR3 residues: CASSLPNRGQVAFF. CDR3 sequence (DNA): TGTGCCAGCAGCTTGCCAAACAGGGGGCAAGTAGCTTTCTTT.